This T cell receptor beta chain comes out of a study of shared clonotypes between healthy human individuals. This clone was seen more than once but under ten times. This CDR3 spans 15 amino acids. J gave up 0 bases and V 4 bases, and 5 bases lay outside the gene matches. The germline V gene encodes CDR1 MGHDK and CDR2 SYGVNS. The input for sorted-subset replicate PCRs was around 0.2 ug DNA, some 30,000 T cell genomes. Method: immunoSEQ multiplex PCR; TCRdb's copy keeps in-frame clones and lacks some. The repertoire consists of 80,000 to 100,000 clones, with 60% to 70% occurring once and the leading ten covering roughly 52%.

Material: memory CD8+ T cells sorted from blood. The subset here: CD45RO+ cells pooled with CCR7-negative TemRA cells. The chain carries TRBV25-1 and TRBJ2-7, with TRBD2 matching 8 bases. The TCR was taken from a man between 25 and 39 years old in good health. The CDR3 region is CASSGTLADSYEQYF. The CDR3 DNA follows: TGTGCCAGCAGTGGAACACTAGCGGACTCCTACGAGCAGTACTTC.